Listed below are T cell receptor beta chains from one sample, sequenced in a study of control samples from healthy donors and cancer patients. Produced via immunoSEQ multiplex PCR; TCRdb's table is partial and in-frame only. Among about 95,000 clones listed, around four fifths were seen once. Source material: blood. The receptors were sampled from a young man in good health. Each CDR3 is given with its conserved first and last residue. Fields, in order: V gene, CDR3 length, D gene, J gene, CDR3 DNA, CDR3 protein. D genes are given only for firm matches.

V gene: TRBV5-8; CDR3 length: 13; D gene: .; J gene: TRBJ1-5; CDR3 DNA: TGTGCCAGCAGCCCAAGGGGGATTCAGCCCCAGCATTTT; CDR3 protein: CASSPRGIQPQHF
V gene: TRBV7-2; CDR3 length: 16; D gene: TRBD1; J gene: TRBJ1-2; CDR3 DNA: TGTGCCAGCAGCTTAGTGGGACAGGGGGAGGACTATGGCTACACCTTC; CDR3 protein: CASSLVGQGEDYGYTF
V gene: TRBV5-6; CDR3 length: 15; D gene: .; J gene: TRBJ2-1; CDR3 DNA: TGTGCCAGCAGCTGGCGAGGGTTCAAGCACAATGAGCAGTTCTTC; CDR3 protein: CASSWRGFKHNEQFF
V gene: TRBV24-1; CDR3 length: 14; D gene: .; J gene: TRBJ2-4; CDR3 DNA: TGTGCCACCAGTGATCCCCTGGACGAAGACATTCAGTACTTC; CDR3 protein: CATSDPLDEDIQYF
V gene: TRBV12-5; CDR3 length: 17; D gene: TRBD1; J gene: TRBJ2-7; CDR3 DNA: TGTGCTAGTGGCCCGAGGGGGCGAAGCGTCGGGTCCTACGAGCAGTACTTC; CDR3 protein: CASGPRGRSVGSYEQYF
V gene: TRBV15; CDR3 length: 13; D gene: .; J gene: TRBJ2-1; CDR3 DNA: TGTGCCACCAGCAGGGCCGGGACGGGTGAGCAGTTCTTC; CDR3 protein: CATSRAGTGEQFF
V gene: TRBV3-1/TRBV3-2; CDR3 length: 11; D gene: .; J gene: TRBJ1-1; CDR3 DNA: TGTGCCAGCAGCCAAGATCGGGAAAATTTCTTT; CDR3 protein: CASSQDRENFF
V gene: TRBV14; CDR3 length: 18; D gene: .; J gene: TRBJ1-4; CDR3 DNA: TGTGCCAGCAGCCAAGCCCCGCTGGGGCCGGGAACTAATGAAAAACTGTTTTTT; CDR3 protein: CASSQAPLGPGTNEKLFF
V gene: TRBV27; CDR3 length: 17; D gene: .; J gene: TRBJ1-1; CDR3 DNA: TGTGCCAGCAGTTCTCGAGGGGGACCGTTCTGGGTGTCTGAAGCTTTCTTT; CDR3 protein: CASSSRGGPFWVSEAFF
V gene: TRBV2; CDR3 length: 12; D gene: .; J gene: TRBJ2-1; CDR3 DNA: TGTGCCAGCACCCGAAATGGTAATGAGCAGTTCTTC; CDR3 protein: CASTRNGNEQFF
V gene: TRBV9; CDR3 length: 15; D gene: .; J gene: TRBJ2-7; CDR3 DNA: TGTGCCAGCAGCGTAGACACCCGTAAGGGAGAGTGGCAGTACTTC; CDR3 protein: CASSVDTRKGEWQYF
V gene: TRBV10-2; CDR3 length: 12; D gene: .; J gene: TRBJ2-7; CDR3 DNA: TGCGCCAGCAGTGATGATGCAAACGAGCAGTACTTC; CDR3 protein: CASSDDANEQYF
V gene: TRBV7-6; CDR3 length: 15; D gene: TRBD1; J gene: TRBJ2-3; CDR3 DNA: TGTGCCAGCAGCGTTACAGGGGGCAGGGCAGATACGCAGTATTTT; CDR3 protein: CASSVTGGRADTQYF
V gene: TRBV5-1; CDR3 length: 14; D gene: TRBD1; J gene: TRBJ1-4; CDR3 DNA: TGCGCCAGCAGCCCGGGACAGATAAATGAAAAACTGTTTTTT; CDR3 protein: CASSPGQINEKLFF
V gene: TRBV28; CDR3 length: 15; D gene: .; J gene: TRBJ1-3; CDR3 DNA: TGTGCCAGCAGTTTACCGGGGGCGTTTGGAAACACCATATATTTT; CDR3 protein: CASSLPGAFGNTIYF
V gene: TRBV7-8; CDR3 length: 12; D gene: .; J gene: TRBJ1-2; CDR3 DNA: TGTGCCAGCACCTGGGGCGGACTAGGCTACACCTTC; CDR3 protein: CASTWGGLGYTF